A few counts support the clone carrying this T cell receptor beta chain. Its matching antigen is unknown. Each patient experienced a relapse that followed autologous stem cell transplantation, and brentuximab vedotin exposure varied. Best responses fell into complete response, partial response or progressive disease. The data stem from a study of PD-1 blockade in classical Hodgkin lymphoma. Findings and limits, study-wide: The study reported lower baseline TCR diversity in newly diagnosed patients than in healthy donors.

The assay was immunoSEQ multiplex PCR, and TCRdb's table has in-frame clones only and misses some. This sample has some 150,000 clones; around 73% occur once, and the top ten carry roughly 10%. The sample here was peripheral blood mononuclear cells (PBMCs), taken before the second cycle of nivolumab. This clonotype was sampled from a human donor with classical Hodgkin lymphoma.

The CDR3 nucleotides read TGCGCCAGCAGATCCAGGCCACCCTATTACGAGCAGTACTTC. Protein sequence: CASRSRPPYYEQYF. The chain has TRBV23-1 and TRBJ2-7; D is ambiguous. TRBV23-1 belongs to the ORF category, with a function that is uncertain. V was trimmed by 6 bases and J by 4 bases, leaving 16 bases between them. CDR3 length equals 14 residues.